This T cell receptor beta chain was identified in a study of shared clonotypes between healthy human individuals. Findings and limits, study-wide: Among donors, sharing of clonotypes was expected to be affected by sequencing depth.

CD45RA-negative memory and CD45RA+ naive subsets were split from the CD4+ cells. Trimming took off 1 base at V and 0 bases at J, with 7 bases between the two ends. CDR3 length: 15 amino acids. The germline V gene encodes CDR1 SGHNT and CDR2 YENEEA. On this clone itself: The antigen remains unidentified.

Some clones are missing from TCRdb's copy, which holds only in-frame ones; the method was immunoSEQ multiplex PCR. Of about 1.1 million clones listed, 75% to 85% are singletons. The J gene is TRBJ2-1, the V gene TRBV11-3; D gene ambiguous. Sequencing was performed on memory CD4+ T cells from PBMCs. Subset: CD45RA-negative fraction. The receptor's source is a young man in good health. Some clones in this sample may be carry-over from other donors' samples. CDR3 nucleotides: TGTGCCAGCAGCTTAGCAGACCCCTCCTACAATGAGCAGTTCTTC. Its protein is CASSLADPSYNEQFF.